The T cell receptor (beta chain) under discussion was sequenced for a study of metastatic and nonmetastatic thyroid tumors. Turning to the study itself: For malignant and benign thyroid patients, tumor or nodule tissue and blood were the sources whose repertoires were compared. Overall study findings and caveats: Malignant thyroid tumors reportedly had TCR beta diversity that was significantly higher than in benign nodules, in blood and tumor.

The CDR3 length is 15 residues. The trim removed 4 bases at V and 1 base at J, leaving 7 bases unmatched. Germline V gene sequence: CDR1 SGHRS, CDR2 YFSETQ. Authors' processing steps: For papillary thyroid cancer, a distant-metastasis classifier was constructed from CDR3 differences observed across clinicopathological groups. TCRdb re-called the PCR reads through MiXCR. The V and J calls follow TCRdb's processing rather than the paper's. The sample shows about 45,000 clones, about 4% of them seen only once. All patients were untreated before thyroid surgery. This clone came up a few times. The antigen is undetermined. At the DNA level, this CDR3 is encoded by other sequences in the same sample as well.

The TCR comes from a female donor with papillary thyroid cancer or a benign thyroid nodule (not recorded which). Some clones in this sample may be carry-over from other donors' samples. V is TRBV5-1 and J is TRBJ2-5; 7 bases match TRBD1. Material: blood. The CDR3 loop is CASSKDRVGQETQYF. As DNA, the CDR3 is TGCGCCAGCAGCAAAGACAGGGTAGGCCAAGAGACCCAGTACTTC.